This T cell receptor (beta chain) was sequenced during a study of shared clonotypes between healthy human individuals. General study points: Sequencing of the sorted subsets was shown by rarefaction to be incomplete despite large depth. The naive CD4 repertoires of four donors were compared, and approximately 4.5% of clonotypes were shared.

CD45RA-negative memory and CD45RA+ naive subsets were split from the CD4+ cells. TCRdb keeps only in-frame clones here, not all; method: immunoSEQ multiplex PCR. Of fewer than 2.5 million clones listed, over 85% are singletons. In regard to this clone: Antigen specificity is unknown.

CDR3 length: 14 amino acids. Germline V lookup: CDR1 LNHDA, CDR2 SQIVND (reference sequence). V lost 8 bases and J lost 0, with 11 bases in between. The gene calls are TRBV19 and TRBJ2-1; D not certain. The source material was naive CD4+ T cells from PBMCs. The sample's subset: CD45RA+ positively selected. The receptor comes from a young man in good health. Some clones in this sample may be carry-over from other donors' samples. This CDR3 is CASSGPSSYNEQFF. As DNA, the CDR3 is TGTGCCAGTTCTGGACCGAGCTCCTACAATGAGCAGTTCTTC. Supplemented by reference TRBV19 and TRBJ2-1, the full variable domain reads DGGITQSPKYLFRKEGQNVTLSCEQNLNHDAMYWYRQDPGQGLRLIYYSQIVNDFQKGDIAEGYSVSREKKESFPLTVTSAQKNPTAFYLCASSGPSSYNEQFFGPGTRLTVL.